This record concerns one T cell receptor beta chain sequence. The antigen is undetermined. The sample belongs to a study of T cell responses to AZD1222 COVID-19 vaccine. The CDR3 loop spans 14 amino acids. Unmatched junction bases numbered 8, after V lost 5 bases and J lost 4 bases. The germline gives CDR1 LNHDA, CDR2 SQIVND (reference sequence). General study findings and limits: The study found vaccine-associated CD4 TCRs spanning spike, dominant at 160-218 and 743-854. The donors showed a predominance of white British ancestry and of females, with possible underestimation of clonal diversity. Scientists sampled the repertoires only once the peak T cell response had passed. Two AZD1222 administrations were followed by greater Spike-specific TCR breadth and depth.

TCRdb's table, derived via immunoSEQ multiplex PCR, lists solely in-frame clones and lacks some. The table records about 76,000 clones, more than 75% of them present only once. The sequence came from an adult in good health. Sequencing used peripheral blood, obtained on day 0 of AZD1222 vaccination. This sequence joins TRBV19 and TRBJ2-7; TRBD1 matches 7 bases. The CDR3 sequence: CASSATGVGYEQYF. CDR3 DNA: TGTGCCAGTAGTGCTACAGGGGTAGGGTACGAGCAGTACTTC.